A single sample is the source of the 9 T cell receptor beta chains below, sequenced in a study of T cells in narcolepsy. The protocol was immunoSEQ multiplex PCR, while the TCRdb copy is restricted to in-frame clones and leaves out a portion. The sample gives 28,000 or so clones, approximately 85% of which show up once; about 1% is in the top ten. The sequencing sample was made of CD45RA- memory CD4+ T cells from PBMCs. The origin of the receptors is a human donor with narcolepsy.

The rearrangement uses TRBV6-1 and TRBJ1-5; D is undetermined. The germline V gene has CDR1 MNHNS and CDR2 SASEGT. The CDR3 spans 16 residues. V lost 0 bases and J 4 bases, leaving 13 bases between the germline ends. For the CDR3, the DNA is TGTGCCAGCAGTGAAGCGCATGGTCCGGGGAATCAGCCCCAGCATTTT. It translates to CASSEAHGPGNQPQHF.

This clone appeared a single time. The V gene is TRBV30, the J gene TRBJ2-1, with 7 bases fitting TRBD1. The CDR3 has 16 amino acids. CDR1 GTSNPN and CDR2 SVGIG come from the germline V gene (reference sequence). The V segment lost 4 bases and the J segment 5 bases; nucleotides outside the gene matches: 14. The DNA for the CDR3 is TGTGCCTGGAACGCCTTCGGCAGGGGGACCCACAATGAGCAGTTCTTC. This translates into CAWNAFGRGTHNEQFF.

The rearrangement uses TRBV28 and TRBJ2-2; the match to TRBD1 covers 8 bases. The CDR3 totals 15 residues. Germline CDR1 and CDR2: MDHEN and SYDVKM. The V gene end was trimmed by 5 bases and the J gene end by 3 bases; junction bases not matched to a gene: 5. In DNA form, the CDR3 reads TGTGCCAGCAGTAGGACAGGGATATACACCGGGGAGCTGTTTTTT. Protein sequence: CASSRTGIYTGELFF.

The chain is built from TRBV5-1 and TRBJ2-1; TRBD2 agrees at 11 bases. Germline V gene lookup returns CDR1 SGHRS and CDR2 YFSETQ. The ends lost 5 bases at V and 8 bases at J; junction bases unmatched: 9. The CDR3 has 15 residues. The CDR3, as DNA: TGCGCCAGCAGACTTGTAGCGGGGGGGCGTTATGAGCAGTTCTTC. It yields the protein CASRLVAGGRYEQFF.

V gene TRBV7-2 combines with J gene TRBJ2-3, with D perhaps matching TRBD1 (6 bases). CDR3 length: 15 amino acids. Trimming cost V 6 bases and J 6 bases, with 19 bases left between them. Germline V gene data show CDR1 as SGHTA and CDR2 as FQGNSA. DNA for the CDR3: TGTGCCAGCAGTTTGCATCAGCGCCAGGGGGATACGCAGTATTTT. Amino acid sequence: CASSLHQRQGDTQYF.

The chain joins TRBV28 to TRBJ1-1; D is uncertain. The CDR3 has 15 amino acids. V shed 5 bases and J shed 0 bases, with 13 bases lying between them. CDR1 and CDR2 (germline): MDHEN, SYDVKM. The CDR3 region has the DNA TGTGCCAGCAGTCGGACCAACCTCTTGAACACTGAAGCTTTCTTT. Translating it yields CASSRTNLLNTEAFF.

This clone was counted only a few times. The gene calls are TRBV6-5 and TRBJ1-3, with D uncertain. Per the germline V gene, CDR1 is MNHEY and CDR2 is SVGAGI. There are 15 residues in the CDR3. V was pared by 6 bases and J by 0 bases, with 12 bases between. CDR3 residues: CASSRSSNSGNTIYF. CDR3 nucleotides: TGTGCCAGCAGCCGCAGCTCAAACTCTGGAAACACCATATATTTT.

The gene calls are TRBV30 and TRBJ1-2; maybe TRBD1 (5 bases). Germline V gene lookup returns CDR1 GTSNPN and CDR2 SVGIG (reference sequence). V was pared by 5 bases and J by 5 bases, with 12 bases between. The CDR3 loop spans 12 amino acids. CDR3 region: CAWGATGYGYTF. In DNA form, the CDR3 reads TGTGCCTGGGGGGCCACAGGATATGGCTACACCTTC. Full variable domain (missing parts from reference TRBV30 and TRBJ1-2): SQTIHQWPATLVQPVGSPLSLECTVEGTSNPNLYWYRQAAGRGLQLLFYSVGIGQISSEVPQNLSASRPQDRQFILSSKKLLLSDSGFYLCAWGATGYGYTFGSGTRLTVV.

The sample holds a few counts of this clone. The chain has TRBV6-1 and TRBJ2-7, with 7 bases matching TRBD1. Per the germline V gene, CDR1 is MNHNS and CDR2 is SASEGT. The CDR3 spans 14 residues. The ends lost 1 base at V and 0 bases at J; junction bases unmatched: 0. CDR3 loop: CASSEGDSSYEQYF. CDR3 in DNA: TGTGCCAGCAGTGAAGGGGACAGCTCCTACGAGCAGTACTTC.